This paragraph reports one T cell receptor beta chain. Its antigen remains unidentified. The data belong to a study of cytomegalovirus exposure and HLA in healthy donors. Whole-study context: A prior analysis found roughly 100 million unique TCR beta sequences from around 200 million T cells.

In the PCR, 60 Vbeta and 13 Jbeta primers were used. Assay: immunoSEQ multiplex PCR; the TCRdb copy retains only in-frame clones and omits some. The sample lists some 210,000 clones; around 87% were seen once. Study results and caveats: Associated with cytomegalovirus, according to the listing, were around 160 TCR beta chains. Association with HLA alleles at 0.05 false discovery rate was found for roughly 17,000 TCR beta sequences in a later analysis.

This CDR3 has 15 amino acids. The V gene's germline CDR1 is MNHNS and CDR2 SASEGT. V lost 5 bases and J lost 7; bases outside the gene matches: 11. The sequenced sample consisted of PBMCs. This chain links TRBV6-1 with TRBJ1-2, with 9 bases identical to TRBD1. This clonotype originated in a man in his thirties or forties in good health and CMV-seronegative. CDR3: CASSPPGQGVAGYTF. Written as DNA, the CDR3 is TGTGCCAGCAGTCCGCCGGGACAGGGTGTTGCTGGCTACACCTTC.